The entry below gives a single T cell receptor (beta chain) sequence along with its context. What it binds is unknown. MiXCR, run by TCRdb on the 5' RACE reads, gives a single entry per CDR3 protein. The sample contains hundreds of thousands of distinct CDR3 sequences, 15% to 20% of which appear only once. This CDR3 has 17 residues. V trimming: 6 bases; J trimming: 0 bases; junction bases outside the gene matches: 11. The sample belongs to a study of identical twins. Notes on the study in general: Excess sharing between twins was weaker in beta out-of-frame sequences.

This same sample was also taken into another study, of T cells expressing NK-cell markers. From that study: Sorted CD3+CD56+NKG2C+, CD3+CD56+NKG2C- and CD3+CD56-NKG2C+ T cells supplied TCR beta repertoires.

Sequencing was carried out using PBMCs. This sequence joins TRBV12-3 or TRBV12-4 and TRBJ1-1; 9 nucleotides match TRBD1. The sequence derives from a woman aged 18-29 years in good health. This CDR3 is CASSPRTGEVMNTEAFF. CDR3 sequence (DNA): TGTGCCAGCAGCCCCAGGACAGGGGAGGTGATGAACACTGAAGCTTTCTTT.